What follows describes a single TCR beta chain. The source of the sample is a study of T-cell reconstitution after alpha-beta-depleted transplantation in children. The CDR3 totals 17 residues. J gave up 0 bases and V 2 bases, and 9 bases lay outside the gene matches. Researchers prepared the TCRbeta library using unique molecular identifiers, the study reports. Using its own MiXCR run on the PCR reads, TCRdb lists one record per CDR3 protein. The sample has roughly 400,000 distinct CDR3 sequences; about a fifth are singletons. The chain uses TRBV12-3 or TRBV12-4 and TRBJ2-7; 8 bases line up with TRBD2. The sample consisted of PBMCs from the stem cell graft donor, taken from the stem cell graft. The TCR originated in a human donor who donated a stem cell graft to a child with acute myeloid leukemia. CDR3 protein: CASSLRTSQLSSYEQYF. CDR3 DNA: TGTGCCAGCAGTTTAAGGACTAGCCAGCTGAGCTCCTACGAGCAGTACTTC.